This TCR beta chain comes out of a study of tissue T cells after allogeneic stem cell transplantation. Study observations and caveats: Few T cell clones were shared across patients, but motif clusters showed tissue-specific shared signatures.

Time point: mouse harvest day 7 after allogeneic transplant. Tail vein injection delivered 10^7 T-cell-depleted bone marrow cells and 10^6 splenic CD5+ T cells. B6 (H2b) cells into BALB/c (H2d) mice; tissues taken at day 7 or 14. Produced via immunoSEQ multiplex PCR; TCRdb's table is partial and in-frame only. The data show roughly 5,300 clones, about 51% seen once. V lost 5 bases, J lost 5 bases, and 1 base stayed unmatched. The CDR3 extends over 12 amino acids. Germline CDR1 is SGHND and CDR2 is FRSKSL. About this clone itself: Its antigen remains unknown. Gene names and germline match the mouse. The read finishes 1 residue shy of the CDR3 end, and the germline J gene is used to complete it.

V gene TRBV15 combines with J gene TRBJ1-1; TRBD1 aligns across 8 bases. This TCR came from a female BALB/c mouse given C57BL/6 T cells with graft-versus-host disease after an allogeneic hematopoietic cell transplant. The sample taken for sequencing was gut tissue. CDR3 protein: CASSRTGTEVFF. CDR3 bases read: TGTGCCAGCAGTAGGACAGGGACAGAAGTCTTC.